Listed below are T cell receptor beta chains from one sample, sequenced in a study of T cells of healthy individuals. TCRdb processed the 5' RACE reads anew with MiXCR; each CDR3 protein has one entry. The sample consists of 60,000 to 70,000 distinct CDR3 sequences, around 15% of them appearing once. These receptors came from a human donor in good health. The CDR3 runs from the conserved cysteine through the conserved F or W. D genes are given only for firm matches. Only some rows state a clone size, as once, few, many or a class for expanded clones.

DNA: TGTGCCAGCAGTTACCCCCTGCGGGGGGGTCAACAAGAGACCCAGTACTTC
CDR3: CASSYPLRGGQQETQYF
size: many
J: TRBJ2-5
V: TRBV6-6
D: TRBD2

DNA: TGTGCCAGCAGCCACGTGAGGGGTCGGAACTATGGCTACACCTTC
CDR3: CASSHVRGRNYGYTF
size: many
J: TRBJ1-2
V: TRBV11-2
D: NA

DNA: TGTGCCAGCAGCTCCTTCCTGAGCTCCTACGAGCAGTACTTC
CDR3: CASSSFLSSYEQYF
size: many
J: TRBJ2-7
V: TRBV5-5
D: NA

DNA: TGTGCCAGCAGTTTTGGACATCAGAACACTGAAGCTTTCTTT
CDR3: CASSFGHQNTEAFF
size: many
J: TRBJ1-1
V: TRBV12-3/TRBV12-4
D: NA

DNA: TGTGCCAGCAGGGGACTAGCGGGGGGGCCAGTGGGTGAGCAGTTCTTC
CDR3: CASRGLAGGPVGEQFF
size: many
J: TRBJ2-1
V: TRBV11-2
D: TRBD2

DNA: TGTGCCAGCAGCTTGTCAGCGGGGGGCCAAGAGACCCAGTACTTC
CDR3: CASSLSAGGQETQYF
size: many
J: TRBJ2-5
V: TRBV5-4
D: TRBD2

DNA: TGCGCCAGCAGTTTTGGGACTAGCGGCGAAGAGACCCAGTACTTC
CDR3: CASSFGTSGEETQYF
size: NA
J: TRBJ2-5
V: TRBV5-1
D: TRBD2

DNA: TGCGCCAGCAGCCAAGGAGGTAGCGGGAGCTCCTACGAGCAGTACTTC
CDR3: CASSQGGSGSSYEQYF
size: many
J: TRBJ2-7
V: TRBV4-3
D: TRBD2

DNA: TGTGCCAGCAGCCTAGATCACAGGGCGGAATCTTCACCCCTCCACTTT
CDR3: CASSLDHRAESSPLHF
size: many
J: TRBJ1-6
V: TRBV6-5
D: NA

DNA: TGTGCCAGTAGTATTGGGACGATGGGCAATCAGCCCCAGCATTTT
CDR3: CASSIGTMGNQPQHF
size: NA
J: TRBJ1-5
V: TRBV19
D: NA